This entry lists 17 T cell receptor beta chains sequenced from one sample in a study of T-cell reconstitution after alpha-beta-depleted transplantation in children. Preparing the TCRbeta library involved the use of unique molecular identifiers. TCRdb re-analysed the PCR reads in MiXCR, keeping a single row per CDR3 protein. This repertoire shows 100,000 to 130,000 distinct CDR3 sequences, approximately 6.4% found once; its top ten account for roughly 24%. The material sequenced was PBMCs, mostly from graft donor cells, taken 360 days after TCRalphabeta/CD19-depleted stem cell transplant. The source is a male patient aged 2-9 years who had a stem cell transplant for acute lymphoblastic leukemia, so the T cells may come from the graft donor.

At least ten counts were recorded for this clonotype. The chain couples TRBV29-1 to TRBJ2-1; no clear D. Germline V CDR1 and CDR2: SQVTM, ANQGSEA. CDR3 size: 11 residues. Trimming stripped 2 bases from V and 7 bases from J, with 6 bases between. CDR3: CSVESWNEQFF. The CDR3, as DNA: TGCAGCGTTGAATCTTGGAATGAGCAGTTCTTC.

This clonotype was observed at least ten times. This chain links TRBV5-1 with TRBJ2-5; D call uncertain. Trimming stripped 3 bases from V and 14 bases from J, with 5 bases between. The CDR3 totals 8 residues. CDR1 is SGHRS and CDR2 is YFSETQ in the germline V gene. The CDR3 region has the DNA TGCGCCAGCAGCTGGGTCTACTTC. This translates into CASSWVYF. The full variable domain, rest sourced from reference TRBV5-1 and TRBJ2-5, is KAGVTQTPRYLIKTRGQQVTLSCSPISGHRSVSWYQQTPGQGLQFLFEYFSETQRNKGNFPGRFSGRQFSNSRSEMNVSTLELGDSALYLCASSWVYFGPGTRLLVL.

This clonotype was picked up a small number of times. The rearrangement links TRBV14 to TRBJ2-3; maybe TRBD2 (5 bases). The CDR3 totals 17 residues. CDR1 is SGHDN, CDR2 FVKESK, per germline. V dropped 1 base and J dropped 3 bases, with 17 bases sitting between them. The DNA of the CDR3 is TGTGCCAGCAGCCAAGTCCCCCGGGGAAAGAGTACAGATACGCAGTATTTT. Translating it yields CASSQVPRGKSTDTQYF.

This clonotype was detected many times. J is TRBJ2-4 and V is TRBV7-9; D unresolved. The CDR3 has 15 amino acids. The V gene's germline CDR1 is SEHNR and CDR2 FQNEAQ (reference sequence). Trimming removed 7 bases at V and 2 bases at J, with 15 bases between. The DNA for the CDR3 is TGTGCCAGCACCTCCAGTGAAGGTACCAAAAACATTCAGTACTTC. As protein: CASTSSEGTKNIQYF.

This clonotype was found many times. This sequence joins TRBV7-9 and TRBJ2-2; 12 nucleotides agree with TRBD2. The V gene end was trimmed by 0 bases and the J gene end by 5 bases; junction bases not matched to a gene: 4. Germline CDR1 reads SEHNR; CDR2 reads FQNEAQ (reference sequence). This CDR3 has 17 residues. The CDR3 sequence: CASSLATSGSRTGELFF. In DNA form, the CDR3 reads TGTGCCAGCAGCTTAGCGACTAGCGGGAGTCGTACCGGGGAGCTGTTTTTT.

The chain joins TRBV24-1 to TRBJ2-2; a weak D match, TRBD1 (6 bases). Trimming removed 4 bases from V and 2 bases from J, with 13 bases in between. CDR1 and CDR2 (germline): KGHDR, SFDVKD. The CDR3 totals 16 residues. In nucleotides, the CDR3 is TGTGCCACCAGTGAACGGTGGGGGCCTAACACCGGGGAGCTGTTTTTT. Amino acid sequence: CATSERWGPNTGELFF.

The rearrangement joins TRBV10-3 to TRBJ1-1; 9 bases align to TRBD1. The germline CDR1 and CDR2 sequences are ENHRY and SYGVKD. V lost 10 bases, J lost 10 bases, and 7 bases stayed unmatched. CDR3 size: 11 residues. CDR3 sequence: CATTGGPTAFF. The DNA of the CDR3 is TGTGCCACCACAGGGGGCCCTACAGCTTTCTTT.

This clonotype was recorded at least ten times. The chain is built from TRBV7-9 and TRBJ1-1, with D tentatively TRBD1 (5 bases). Looked up from germline, CDR1 is SEHNR and CDR2 is FQNEAQ (reference sequence). Trimming left V 4 bases short and J 2 bases short, with 17 bases between. The CDR3 is 16 amino acids. The CDR3 coding sequence is TGTGCCAGCAGCTCGATCGGGGCCGGAGGTAACACTGAAGCTTTCTTT. Protein sequence: CASSSIGAGGNTEAFF.

A note on this clonotype: Just one base apart from a much larger clone, this may be a read error. This rearrangement joins TRBV7-3 to TRBJ1-2; D remains ambiguous. Per the germline V gene, CDR1 is SGHTA and CDR2 is FQGTGA. This CDR3 contains 12 residues. The CDR3 here is CASGLNVNGYTF. The CDR3 DNA sequence: TGTGCCAGCGGCTTAAATGTTAATGGCTACACCTTC.

There are many counts of this clonotype. This rearrangement joins TRBV12-3 or TRBV12-4 to TRBJ2-3; TRBD2 might be the D (6 bases). V lost 1 base and J lost 0, with 8 bases in between. The CDR3 loop spans 15 amino acids. CDR3 DNA sequence: TGTGCCAGCAGTTTAGGGGGGGTCAGCACAGATACGCAGTATTTT. It encodes CASSLGGVSTDTQYF.

This clonotype was detected many times. The chain couples TRBV20-1 to TRBJ2-7; 7 bases map to TRBD2. Germline CDR1 reads DFQATT; CDR2 reads SNEGSKA (reference sequence). This CDR3 contains 13 residues. The V segment lost 6 bases and the J segment 0 bases; nucleotides outside the gene matches: 5. The CDR3 DNA is TGCAGTGCCTGGACTAGAAGCTCCTACGAGCAGTACTTC. Its translation: CSAWTRSSYEQYF.

This clonotype was counted ten times or more. This sequence joins TRBV6-5 and TRBJ1-1; D is uncertain. Trimming took off 2 bases at V and 3 bases at J, with 4 bases between the two ends. Germline V gene data show CDR1 as MNHEY and CDR2 as SVGAGI. The CDR3 consists of 12 residues. The CDR3 DNA sequence: TGTGCCAGCAGTTACGGCTACACTGAAGCTTTCTTT. This sequence encodes CASSYGYTEAFF.

This clonotype was seen at least ten times. The rearrangement uses TRBV12-3 or TRBV12-4 and TRBJ1-4; D unclear. The CDR3 is 16 residues long. V dropped 4 bases and J dropped 1 base, with 13 bases sitting between them. For the CDR3, the DNA is TGTGCCAGCAGTTCCGACCGGGGTCAAACTAATGAAAAACTGTTTTTT. Translating it yields CASSSDRGQTNEKLFF.

The sample holds a few counts of this clonotype. This chain uses TRBV12-3 or TRBV12-4 with TRBJ1-1, with D possibly TRBD1 on 5 matching bases. This CDR3 spans 16 amino acids. V was cut by 5 bases and J by 1 base, with 17 bases left in between. CDR3 in DNA: TGTGCCAGCAGTCATCAGGGTTCAACCTGGAACACTGAAGCTTTCTTT. Its translation: CASSHQGSTWNTEAFF.

This clonotype appeared many times. This sequence joins TRBV5-1 and TRBJ1-6, with D possibly TRBD1 on 5 matching bases. Trimming removed 0 bases from V and 1 base from J, with 17 bases in between. The CDR3 covers 19 residues. CDR1 is SGHRS and CDR2 is YFSETQ in the germline V gene. The CDR3 here is CASSLEGPRAGSYNSPLHF. CDR3 bases: TGCGCCAGCAGCTTGGAGGGACCGAGGGCCGGATCCTATAATTCACCCCTCCACTTT.

There are a few counts of this clonotype. V and J are TRBV29-1 and TRBJ2-1, with 9 bases aligning to TRBD1. The CDR3 loop spans 13 amino acids. Losses at the gene ends were 7 bases for V and 11 bases for J; bases not matched to a gene: 12. The germline gives CDR1 SQVTM, CDR2 ANQGSEA. DNA for the CDR3: TGCAGCGCCCGGACAGGGGAGCAAGTAAAGCAGTTCTTC. This encodes CSARTGEQVKQFF.

The chain's CDR3 is CASSPPPGSSETQYF. CDR3 DNA sequence: TGTGCCAGCAGTCCCCCCCCCGGGTCCTCCGAGACCCAGTACTTC. The chain is built from TRBV27 and TRBJ2-5, with D hard to call. CDR3 size: 15 residues. V lost 5 bases and J 5 bases, leaving 18 bases between the germline ends. Looked up from germline, CDR1 is MNHEY and CDR2 is SMNVEV (reference sequence).